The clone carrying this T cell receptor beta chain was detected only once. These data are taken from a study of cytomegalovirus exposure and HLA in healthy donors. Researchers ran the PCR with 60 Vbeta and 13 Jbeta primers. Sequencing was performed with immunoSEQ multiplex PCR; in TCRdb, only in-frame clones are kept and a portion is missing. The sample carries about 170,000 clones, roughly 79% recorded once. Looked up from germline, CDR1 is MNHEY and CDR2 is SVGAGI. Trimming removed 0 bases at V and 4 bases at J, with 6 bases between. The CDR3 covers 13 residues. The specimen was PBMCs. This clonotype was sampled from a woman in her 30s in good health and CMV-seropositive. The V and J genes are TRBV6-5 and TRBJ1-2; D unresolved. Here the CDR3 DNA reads TGTGCCAGCAGTTACTCGCCCAGCTATGGCTACACCTTC. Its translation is CASSYSPSYGYTF.